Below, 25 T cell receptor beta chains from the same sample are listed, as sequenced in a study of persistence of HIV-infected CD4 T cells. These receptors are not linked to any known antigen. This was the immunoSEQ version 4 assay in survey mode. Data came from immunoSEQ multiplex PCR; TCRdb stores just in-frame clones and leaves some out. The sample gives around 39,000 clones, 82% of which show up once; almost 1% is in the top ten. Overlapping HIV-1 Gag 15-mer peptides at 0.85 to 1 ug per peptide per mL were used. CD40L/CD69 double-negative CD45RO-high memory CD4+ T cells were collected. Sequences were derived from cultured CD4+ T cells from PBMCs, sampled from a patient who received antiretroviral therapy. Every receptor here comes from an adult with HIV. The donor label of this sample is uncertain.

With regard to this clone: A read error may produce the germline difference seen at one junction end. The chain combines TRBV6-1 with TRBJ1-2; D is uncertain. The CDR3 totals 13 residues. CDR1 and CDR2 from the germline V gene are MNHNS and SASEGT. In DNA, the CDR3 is TGTGCCAGCAGCGAAGGGCCATACTATGGCTACACCTTC. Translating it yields CASSEGPYYGYTF.

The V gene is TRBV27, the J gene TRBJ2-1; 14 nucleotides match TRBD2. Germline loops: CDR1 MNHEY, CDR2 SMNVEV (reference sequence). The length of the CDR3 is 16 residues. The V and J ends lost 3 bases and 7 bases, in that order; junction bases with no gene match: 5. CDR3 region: CASSLTGLAGVNEQFF. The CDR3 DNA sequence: TGTGCCAGCAGTTTGACGGGACTAGCGGGGGTAAATGAGCAGTTCTTC.

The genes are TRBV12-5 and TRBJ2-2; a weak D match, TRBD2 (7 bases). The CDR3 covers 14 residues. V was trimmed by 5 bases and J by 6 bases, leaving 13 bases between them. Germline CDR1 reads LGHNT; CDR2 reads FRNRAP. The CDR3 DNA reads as TGTGCTAGTGGTATCCTAGGGGGGGCCGGGGAGCTGTTTTTT. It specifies CASGILGGAGELFF.

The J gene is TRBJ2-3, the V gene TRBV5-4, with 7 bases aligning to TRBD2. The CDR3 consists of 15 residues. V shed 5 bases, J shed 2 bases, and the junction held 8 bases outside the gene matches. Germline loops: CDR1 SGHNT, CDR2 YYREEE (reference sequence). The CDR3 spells CASSPQRGYTDTQYF. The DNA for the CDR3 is TGTGCCAGCAGTCCCCAGCGGGGATACACAGATACGCAGTATTTT.

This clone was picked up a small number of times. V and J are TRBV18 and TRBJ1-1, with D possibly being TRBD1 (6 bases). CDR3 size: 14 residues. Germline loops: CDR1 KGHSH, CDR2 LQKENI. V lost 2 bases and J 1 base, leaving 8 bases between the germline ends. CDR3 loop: CASSPGRGNTEAFF. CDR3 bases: TGTGCCAGCTCACCAGGCAGGGGGAACACTGAAGCTTTCTTT.

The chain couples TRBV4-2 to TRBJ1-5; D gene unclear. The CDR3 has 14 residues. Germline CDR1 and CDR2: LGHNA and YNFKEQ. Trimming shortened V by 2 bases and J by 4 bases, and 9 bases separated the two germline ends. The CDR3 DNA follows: TGTGCCAGCAGCCAATTAGGATATAATCAGCCCCAGCATTTT. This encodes CASSQLGYNQPQHF.

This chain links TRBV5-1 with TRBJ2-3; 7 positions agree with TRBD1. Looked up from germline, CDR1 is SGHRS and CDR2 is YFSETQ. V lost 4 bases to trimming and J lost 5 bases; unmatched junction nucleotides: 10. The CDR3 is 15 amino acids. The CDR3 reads CASSRSQGVGDTQYF. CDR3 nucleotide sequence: TGCGCCAGCAGCCGATCCCAGGGGGTTGGAGATACGCAGTATTTT.

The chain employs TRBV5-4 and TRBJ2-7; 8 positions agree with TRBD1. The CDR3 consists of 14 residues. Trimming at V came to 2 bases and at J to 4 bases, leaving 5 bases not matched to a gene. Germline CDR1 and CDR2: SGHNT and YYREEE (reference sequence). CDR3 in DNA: TGTGCCAGCAGCTTCGTGGACAGGGAGTACGAGCAGTACTTC. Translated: CASSFVDREYEQYF. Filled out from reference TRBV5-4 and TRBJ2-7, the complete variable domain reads ETGVTQSPTHLIKTRGQQVTLRCSSQSGHNTVSWYQQALGQGPQFIFQYYREEENGRGNFPPRFSGLQFPNYSSELNVNALELDDSALYLCASSFVDREYEQYFGPGTRLTVT.

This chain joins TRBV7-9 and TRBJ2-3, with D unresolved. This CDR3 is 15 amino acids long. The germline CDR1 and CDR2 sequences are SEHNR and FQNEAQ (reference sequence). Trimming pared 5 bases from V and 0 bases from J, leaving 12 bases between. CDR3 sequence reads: CASSQMIESTDTQYF. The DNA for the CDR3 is TGTGCCAGCAGCCAGATGATCGAGAGCACAGATACGCAGTATTTT.

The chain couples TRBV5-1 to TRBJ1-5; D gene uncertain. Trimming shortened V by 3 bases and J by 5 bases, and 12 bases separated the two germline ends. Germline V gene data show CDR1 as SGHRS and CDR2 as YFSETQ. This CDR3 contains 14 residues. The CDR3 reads CASSSGGGDQPQHF. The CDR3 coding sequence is TGCGCCAGCAGCTCCGGAGGCGGCGATCAGCCCCAGCATTTT.

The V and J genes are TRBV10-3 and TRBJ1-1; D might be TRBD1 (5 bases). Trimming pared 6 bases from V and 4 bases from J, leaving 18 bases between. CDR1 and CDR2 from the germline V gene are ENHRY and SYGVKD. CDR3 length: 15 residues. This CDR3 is CAIRRGQGGLTEAFF. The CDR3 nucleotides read TGTGCCATCAGGAGAGGGCAGGGAGGCCTCACTGAAGCTTTCTTT.

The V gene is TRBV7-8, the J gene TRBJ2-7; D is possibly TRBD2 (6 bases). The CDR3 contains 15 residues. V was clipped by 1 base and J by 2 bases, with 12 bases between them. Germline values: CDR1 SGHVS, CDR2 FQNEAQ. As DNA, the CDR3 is TGTGCCAGCAGCTTAGGGGGTCGGGGGACCTACGAGCAGTACGTC. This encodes CASSLGGRGTYEQYV.

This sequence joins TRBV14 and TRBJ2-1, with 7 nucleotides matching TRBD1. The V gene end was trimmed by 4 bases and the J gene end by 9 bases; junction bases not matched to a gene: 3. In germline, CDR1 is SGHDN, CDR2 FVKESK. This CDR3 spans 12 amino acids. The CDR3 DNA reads TGTGCCAGCAGCCTTTCAGGGGGTGAGCAGTTCTTC. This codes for CASSLSGGEQFF. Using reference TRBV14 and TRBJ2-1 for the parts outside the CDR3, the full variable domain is EAGVTQFPSHSVIEKGQTVTLRCDPISGHDNLYWYRRVMGKEIKFLLHFVKESKQDESGMPNNRFLAERTGGTYSTLKVQPAELEDSGVYFCASSLSGGEQFFGPGTRLTVL.

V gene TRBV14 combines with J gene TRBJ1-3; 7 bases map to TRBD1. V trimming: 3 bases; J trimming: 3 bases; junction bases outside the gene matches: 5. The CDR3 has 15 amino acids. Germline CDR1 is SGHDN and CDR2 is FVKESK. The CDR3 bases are TGTGCCAGCAGCCACAGACAGGGAAGTGGAAACACCATATATTTT. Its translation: CASSHRQGSGNTIYF.

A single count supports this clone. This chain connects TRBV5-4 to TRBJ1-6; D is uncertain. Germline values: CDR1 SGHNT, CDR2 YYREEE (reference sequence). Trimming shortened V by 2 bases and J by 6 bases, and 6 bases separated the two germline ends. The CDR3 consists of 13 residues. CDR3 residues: CASSFWGNSPLHF. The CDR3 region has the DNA TGTGCCAGCAGCTTTTGGGGTAATTCACCCCTCCACTTT.

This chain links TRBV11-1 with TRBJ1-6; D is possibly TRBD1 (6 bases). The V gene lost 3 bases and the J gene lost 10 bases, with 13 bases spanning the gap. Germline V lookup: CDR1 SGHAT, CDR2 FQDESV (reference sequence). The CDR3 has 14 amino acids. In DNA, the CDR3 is TGTGCCAGCAGCTTCGTGGGGGGCAGATCACCCCTCCACTTT. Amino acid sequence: CASSFVGGRSPLHF.

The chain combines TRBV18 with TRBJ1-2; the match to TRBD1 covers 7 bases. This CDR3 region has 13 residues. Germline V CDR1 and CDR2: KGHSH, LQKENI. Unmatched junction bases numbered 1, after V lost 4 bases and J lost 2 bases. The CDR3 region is CASSQDRNYGYTF. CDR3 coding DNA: TGTGCCAGCTCACAGGACAGGAACTATGGCTACACCTTC.

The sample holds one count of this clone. CDR3 DNA sequence: TGTGCCAGCAGCCAAGACGACCCGGTCGGTACGCAGTATTTT. It specifies CASSQDDPVGTQYF. The chain joins TRBV4-2 to TRBJ2-3; D is undetermined. CDR1 is LGHNA, CDR2 YNFKEQ, per germline. Trimming removed 0 bases at V and 8 bases at J, with 12 bases between. The CDR3 has 14 residues.

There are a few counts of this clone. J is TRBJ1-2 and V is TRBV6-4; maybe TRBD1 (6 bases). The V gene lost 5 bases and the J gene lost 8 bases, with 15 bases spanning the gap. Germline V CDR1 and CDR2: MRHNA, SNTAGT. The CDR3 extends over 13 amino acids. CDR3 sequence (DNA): TGTGCCAGCAGTCCGGGGGGCCTGCGAGGCTACACCTTC. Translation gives CASSPGGLRGYTF.

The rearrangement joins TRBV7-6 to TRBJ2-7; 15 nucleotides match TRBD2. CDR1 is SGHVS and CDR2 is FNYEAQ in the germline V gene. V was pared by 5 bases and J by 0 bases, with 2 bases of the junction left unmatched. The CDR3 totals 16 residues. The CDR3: CASSRTSGGVSYEQYF. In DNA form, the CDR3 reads TGTGCCAGCAGCAGGACTAGCGGGGGGGTCTCCTACGAGCAGTACTTC.

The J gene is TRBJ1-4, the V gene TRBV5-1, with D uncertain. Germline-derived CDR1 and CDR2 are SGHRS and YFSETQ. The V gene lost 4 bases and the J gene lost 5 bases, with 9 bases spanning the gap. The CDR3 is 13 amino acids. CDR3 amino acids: CASSPGSNEKLFF. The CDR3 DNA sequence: TGCGCCAGCAGCCCGGGCTCGAATGAAAAACTGTTTTTT. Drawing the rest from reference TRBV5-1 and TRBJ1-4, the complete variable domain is KAGVTQTPRYLIKTRGQQVTLSCSPISGHRSVSWYQQTPGQGLQFLFEYFSETQRNKGNFPGRFSGRQFSNSRSEMNVSTLELGDSALYLCASSPGSNEKLFFGSGTQLSVL.

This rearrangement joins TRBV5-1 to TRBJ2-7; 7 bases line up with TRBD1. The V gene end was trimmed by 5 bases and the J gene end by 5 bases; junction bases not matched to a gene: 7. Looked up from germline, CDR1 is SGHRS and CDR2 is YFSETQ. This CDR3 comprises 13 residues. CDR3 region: CASRLQGLDEQYF. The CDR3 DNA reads TGCGCCAGCAGATTACAGGGGCTCGACGAGCAGTACTTC. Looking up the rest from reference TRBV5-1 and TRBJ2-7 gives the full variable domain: KAGVTQTPRYLIKTRGQQVTLSCSPISGHRSVSWYQQTPGQGLQFLFEYFSETQRNKGNFPGRFSGRQFSNSRSEMNVSTLELGDSALYLCASRLQGLDEQYFGPGTRLTVT.

The chain's CDR3 is CASRRQAGTEAFF. CDR3 in DNA: TGTGCCAGCAGGCGACAGGCGGGGACTGAAGCTTTCTTT. The chain carries TRBV12-3 or TRBV12-4 and TRBJ1-1; weak D call: TRBD1 (6 bases). CDR3 length: 13 residues. V was pared by 6 bases and J by 5 bases, with 13 bases between.

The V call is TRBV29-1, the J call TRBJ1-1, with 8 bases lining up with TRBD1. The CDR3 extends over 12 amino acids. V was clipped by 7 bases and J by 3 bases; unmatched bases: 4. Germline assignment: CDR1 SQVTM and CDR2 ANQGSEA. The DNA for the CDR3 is TGCAGCGCCCAGACAGGGGACACTGAAGCTTTCTTT. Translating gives CSAQTGDTEAFF.

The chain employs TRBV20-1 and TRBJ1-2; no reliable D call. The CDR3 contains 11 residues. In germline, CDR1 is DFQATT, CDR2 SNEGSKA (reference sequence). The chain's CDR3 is CSNSNHYGYTF. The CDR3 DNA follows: TGCAGCAACAGCAACCACTATGGCTACACCTTC.